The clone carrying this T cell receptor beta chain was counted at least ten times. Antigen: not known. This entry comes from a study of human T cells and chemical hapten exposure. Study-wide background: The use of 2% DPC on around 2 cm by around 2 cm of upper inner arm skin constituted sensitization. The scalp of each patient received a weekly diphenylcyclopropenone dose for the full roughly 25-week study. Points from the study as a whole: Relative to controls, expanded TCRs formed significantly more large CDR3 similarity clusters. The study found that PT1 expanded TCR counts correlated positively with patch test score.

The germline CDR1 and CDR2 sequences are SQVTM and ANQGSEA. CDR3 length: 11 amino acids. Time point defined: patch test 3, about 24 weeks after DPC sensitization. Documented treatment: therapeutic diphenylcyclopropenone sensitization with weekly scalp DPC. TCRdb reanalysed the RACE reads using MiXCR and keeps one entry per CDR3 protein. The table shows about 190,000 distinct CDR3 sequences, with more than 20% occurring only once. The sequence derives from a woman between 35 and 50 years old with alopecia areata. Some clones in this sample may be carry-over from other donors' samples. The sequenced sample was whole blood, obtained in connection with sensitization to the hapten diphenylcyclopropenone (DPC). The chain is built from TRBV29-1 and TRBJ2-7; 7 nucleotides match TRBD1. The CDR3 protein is CSVGQPPEQYF. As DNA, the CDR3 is TGCAGTGTGGGACAGCCCCCCGAGCAGTACTTC.